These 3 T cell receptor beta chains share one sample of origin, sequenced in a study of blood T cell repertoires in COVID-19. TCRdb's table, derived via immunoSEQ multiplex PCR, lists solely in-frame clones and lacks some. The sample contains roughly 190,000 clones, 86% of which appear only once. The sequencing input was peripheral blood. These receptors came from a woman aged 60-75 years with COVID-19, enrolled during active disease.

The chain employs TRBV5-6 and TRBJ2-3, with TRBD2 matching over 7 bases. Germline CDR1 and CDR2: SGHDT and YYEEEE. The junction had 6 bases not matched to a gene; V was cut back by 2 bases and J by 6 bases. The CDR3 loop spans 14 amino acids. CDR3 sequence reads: CASSFVGGTDTQYF. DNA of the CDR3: TGTGCCAGCAGCTTCGTGGGAGGGACCGATACGCAGTATTTT.

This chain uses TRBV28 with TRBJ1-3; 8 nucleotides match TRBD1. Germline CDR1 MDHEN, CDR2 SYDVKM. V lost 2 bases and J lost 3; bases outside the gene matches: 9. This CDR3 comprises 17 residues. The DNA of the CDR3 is TGTGCCAGCAGTTTACCCCTTGGACAGGGAGGTGGAAACACCATATATTTT. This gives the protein CASSLPLGQGGGNTIYF.

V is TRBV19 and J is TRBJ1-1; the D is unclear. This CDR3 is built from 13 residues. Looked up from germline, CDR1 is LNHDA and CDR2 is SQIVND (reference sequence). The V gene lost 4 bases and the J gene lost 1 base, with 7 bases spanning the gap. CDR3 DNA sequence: TGTGCCAGTAGTACCCCCAGGAACACTGAAGCTTTCTTT. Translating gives CASSTPRNTEAFF.